The 30 T cell receptor beta chains presented below share a single source sample, sequenced in a study of shared clonotypes between healthy human individuals. The repertoire was sequenced with immunoSEQ multiplex PCR; TCRdb's copy has only in-frame clones and lacks some. Counted here are roughly 2.6 million clones, around 90% occurring once; the ten biggest clones make up 0.11% to 0.15%. The sequencing sample was made of naive CD4+ T cells sorted from blood. Subset reported: CD45RA+ positively selected. The receptors stem from a young man in good health.

This chain uses TRBV25-1 with TRBJ2-7; D call uncertain. The CDR3 length is 12 residues. Trimming cost V 0 bases and J 7 bases, with 7 bases left between them. Germline CDR1 reads MGHDK; CDR2 reads SYGVNS. CDR3 protein: CASSEYPWEQYF. CDR3 nucleotides: TGTGCCAGCAGTGAATATCCTTGGGAGCAGTACTTC.

V usage is TRBV5-5 and J usage is TRBJ1-5; D might be TRBD1 (6 bases). This CDR3 has 15 residues. V was cut by 0 bases and J by 6 bases, with 13 bases left in between. Germline V CDR1 and CDR2: SGHKS, YYEKEE (reference sequence). The CDR3 is CASSLATGKGQPQHF. CDR3 DNA sequence: TGTGCCAGCAGCTTGGCTACAGGGAAGGGTCAGCCCCAGCATTTT.

The chain is built from TRBV9 and TRBJ1-1; D is uncertain. CDR1 is SGDLS and CDR2 is YYNGEE in the germline V gene. V lost 4 bases and J 1 base, leaving 8 bases between the germline ends. This CDR3 is 13 amino acids long. The CDR3 loop is CASSTRQNTEAFF. The CDR3 DNA reads TGTGCCAGCAGCACCCGACAGAACACTGAAGCTTTCTTT.

The chain is built from TRBV2 and TRBJ1-1, with D tentatively TRBD1 (5 bases). V shed 9 bases and J shed 4 bases, with 18 bases lying between them. CDR1 and CDR2 (germline): SNHLY, FYNNEI. CDR3 length: 14 residues. The CDR3 region has the DNA TGTGCCAGTTGTGAGCAGGGAGGTTTCACTGAAGCTTTCTTT. Its protein product is CASCEQGGFTEAFF.

As to this clone: At the DNA level, this CDR3 is encoded by other sequences in the same sample as well. This sequence joins TRBV7-2 and TRBJ2-5; D ambiguous. Germline V CDR1 and CDR2: SGHTA, FQGNSA. The V end was cut by 4 bases, the J end by 1 base, with 10 bases between. The CDR3 is made up of 14 amino acids. The CDR3 spells CASSSTGPQETQYF. The CDR3 coding sequence is TGTGCCAGCAGCTCTACGGGCCCCCAAGAGACCCAGTACTTC.

This chain joins TRBV29-1 and TRBJ1-1; a possible D gene is TRBD1 (6 bases). This CDR3 has 16 residues. Per germline, CDR1 SQVTM and CDR2 ANQGSEA. V was cut by 0 bases and J by 4 bases, with 18 bases left in between. CDR3 sequence reads: CSVEDREGGLVTEAFF. For the CDR3, the DNA is TGCAGCGTTGAAGATCGGGAGGGGGGGCTCGTCACTGAAGCTTTCTTT.

The chain employs TRBV11-3 and TRBJ2-5; maybe TRBD2 (6 bases). Germline CDR1 reads SGHNT; CDR2 reads YENEEA. The CDR3 runs to 15 residues. V was shortened by 1 base and J by 4 bases, with 13 bases between the two germline ends. CDR3 nucleotides: TGTGCCAGCAGCTTAGGTTACGGGAGCGGAGAGACCCAGTACTTC. Protein: CASSLGYGSGETQYF.

The sample holds a few counts of this clone. J is TRBJ1-5 and V is TRBV27; TRBD1 aligns across 7 bases. CDR1 is MNHEY and CDR2 is SMNVEV in the germline V gene (reference sequence). V was clipped by 6 bases and J by 0 bases; unmatched bases: 8. The CDR3 totals 16 residues. CDR3: CASRAGQFFSNQPQHF. The DNA for the CDR3 is TGTGCCAGCAGAGCGGGACAGTTCTTTAGCAATCAGCCCCAGCATTTT.

This clone showed up just a few times. Different DNA sequences within this sample yield the same CDR3. V usage is TRBV7-2 and J usage is TRBJ1-5, with D uncertain. Germline CDR1 and CDR2: SGHTA and FQGNSA. This CDR3 is 12 amino acids long. The ends were cut back, 3 bases at V and 0 bases at J, with 0 bases in the middle. CDR3 DNA sequence: TGTGCCAGCAGCTTTAGCAATCAGCCCCAGCATTTT. As protein: CASSFSNQPQHF. Full variable domain (rest looked up from reference TRBV7-2 and TRBJ1-5): GAGVSQSPSNKVTEKGKDVELRCDPISGHTALYWYRQSLGQGLEFLIYFQGNSAPDKSGLPSDRFSAERTGGSVSTLTIQRTQQEDSAVYLCASSFSNQPQHFGDGTRLSIL.

The chain's CDR3 is CASSWGLAGGSTDTQYF. The CDR3 nucleotides are TGTGCCAGCAGCTGGGGACTAGCGGGGGGATCCACAGATACGCAGTATTTT. The chain carries TRBV5-4 and TRBJ2-3; 15 nucleotides match TRBD2. This CDR3 contains 17 residues. V lost 3 bases to trimming and J lost 2 bases; unmatched junction nucleotides: 4. From germline, CDR1 is SGHNT and CDR2 YYREEE (reference sequence).

V gene TRBV7-9 combines with J gene TRBJ2-2; D remains ambiguous. The germline CDR1 and CDR2 sequences are SEHNR and FQNEAQ (reference sequence). This CDR3 comprises 12 residues. The ends were cut back, 9 bases at V and 6 bases at J, with 11 bases in the middle. Written as DNA, the CDR3 is TGTGCCAGAAACCGATTGTCCGGGGAGCTGTTTTTT. Its translation is CARNRLSGELFF.

The gene calls are TRBV14 and TRBJ2-6; D might be TRBD1 or TRBD2, each matching 5 bases. V was clipped by 3 bases and J by 0 bases, with 9 bases between them. CDR1 and CDR2 (germline): SGHDN, FVKESK. This CDR3 spans 16 amino acids. The CDR3 protein is CASSQGPFSGANVLTF. As DNA, the CDR3 is TGTGCCAGCAGCCAGGGACCGTTCTCTGGGGCCAACGTCCTGACTTTC.

Regarding this clone: At one end the junction does not follow the germline gene, possibly because of a read error. The chain uses TRBV7-7 and TRBJ2-2, with D perhaps being TRBD1 or TRBD2 (6 bases each). From germline, CDR1 is SSHAT and CDR2 FNYEAQ (reference sequence). The CDR3 sequence is 16 residues long. The CDR3 region has the DNA TGTGCTAGCAGCTTAGAGCCGGGGGCACGCGCCGGGGAGCTGTTTTTT. It is translated as CASSLEPGARAGELFF.

This chain connects TRBV29-1 to TRBJ1-1; perhaps TRBD1 as D (5 bases). The CDR3 contains 13 residues. Germline V gives CDR1 SQVTM, CDR2 ANQGSEA. V shed 5 bases and J shed 5 bases, with 15 bases lying between them. As DNA, the CDR3 is TGCAGCGTTTCGGGGGGACTGTTGACTGAAGCTTTCTTT. Translated: CSVSGGLLTEAFF.

The chain carries TRBV28 and TRBJ2-2, with TRBD1 matching over 8 bases. V dropped 5 bases and J dropped 8; count of bases not matched to a gene: 4. Germline loops: CDR1 MDHEN, CDR2 SYDVKM. CDR3 length: 13 amino acids. Here the CDR3 DNA reads TGTGCCAGCAGTCGACAGGGGCGTGGGGAGCTGTTTTTT. It encodes CASSRQGRGELFF. Full variable domain (rest looked up from reference TRBV28 and TRBJ2-2): DVKVTQSSRYLVKRTGEKVFLECVQDMDHENMFWYRQDPGLGLRLIYFSYDVKMKEKGDIPEGYSVSREKKERFSLILESASTNQTSMYLCASSRQGRGELFFGEGSRLTVL.

In DNA form, the CDR3 reads TGTGCCAGCAGCTTAGGGCGGGGTATCCGAGATACGCAGTATTTT. It is translated as CASSLGRGIRDTQYF. This chain connects TRBV11-2 to TRBJ2-3, with D perhaps matching TRBD2 (6 bases). V lost 1 base to trimming and J lost 5 bases, with 13 bases between them. The CDR3 consists of 15 residues. The V gene's germline CDR1 is SGHAT and CDR2 FQNNGV.

The chain recombines TRBV5-1 with TRBJ2-2, with no clear D. Germline CDR1 and CDR2: SGHRS and YFSETQ. This CDR3 is built from 14 residues. Trimming removed 4 bases from V and 10 bases from J, with 17 bases in between. This CDR3 reads CASSPGGNSEELFF. The CDR3 DNA sequence: TGCGCCAGCAGCCCGGGTGGAAATTCCGAGGAGCTGTTTTTT. The entire variable domain, with the rest obtained from reference TRBV5-1 and TRBJ2-2, is as follows: KAGVTQTPRYLIKTRGQQVTLSCSPISGHRSVSWYQQTPGQGLQFLFEYFSETQRNKGNFPGRFSGRQFSNSRSEMNVSTLELGDSALYLCASSPGGNSEELFFGEGSRLTVL.

The genes are TRBV10-3 and TRBJ2-1; 9 bases are a match to TRBD2. The CDR3 is 15 residues long. After removal of 6 bases from V and 3 bases from J, the junction contained 6 bases not matched to a gene. CDR1 is ENHRY, CDR2 SYGVKD, per germline. The CDR3 is CAIRAGTSHYNEQFF. The CDR3 coding sequence is TGTGCCATCAGGGCCGGGACTAGCCACTACAATGAGCAGTTCTTC.

J is TRBJ1-5 and V is TRBV19; TRBD1 might be the D (5 bases). Germline V gene sequence: CDR1 LNHDA, CDR2 SQIVND (reference sequence). The CDR3 runs to 13 residues. V was shortened by 3 bases and J by 5 bases, with 8 bases between the two germline ends. The DNA for the CDR3 is TGTGCCAGTAGTATGTCGGGGCATCAGCCCCAGCATTTT. The encoded protein is CASSMSGHQPQHF.

V is TRBV18 and J is TRBJ1-1, with unresolved D. Trimming left V 4 bases short and J 2 bases short, with 17 bases between. CDR1 is KGHSH and CDR2 is LQKENI in the germline V gene. CDR3 length equals 16 residues. The CDR3: CASSRAQTNINTEAFF. CDR3 coding DNA: TGTGCCAGCTCACGGGCCCAGACAAACATAAACACTGAAGCTTTCTTT. The variable domain in full, with the rest retrieved from reference TRBV18 and TRBJ1-1, is NAGVMQNPRHLVRRRGQEARLRCSPMKGHSHVYWYRQLPEEGLKFMVYLQKENIIDESGMPKERFSAEFPKEGPSILRIQQVVRGDSAAYFCASSRAQTNINTEAFFGQGTRLTVV.

This chain connects TRBV7-9 to TRBJ1-6; no firm D call. The V and J ends lost 5 bases and 8 bases respectively, with 13 bases between them. The CDR3 has 14 amino acids. CDR1 is SEHNR, CDR2 FQNEAQ, per germline (reference sequence). CDR3 in amino acids: CASSVTAEHSPLHF. The DNA for the CDR3 is TGTGCCAGCAGCGTTACAGCGGAACATTCACCCCTCCACTTT.

This clone appeared once. CDR3 coding DNA: TGTGCCAGCTCAACAGGGAGTAACACTGAAGCTTTCTTT. The encoded protein is CASSTGSNTEAFF. This rearrangement joins TRBV10-3 to TRBJ1-1; D is possibly TRBD1 (6 bases). Trimming took 10 bases from V and 2 from J, leaving 14 bases between them. The germline V gene has CDR1 ENHRY and CDR2 SYGVKD. The CDR3 consists of 13 residues.

The chain has TRBV5-1 and TRBJ2-7, with 7 bases that match TRBD1. V was pared by 2 bases and J by 3 bases, with 5 bases of the junction left unmatched. This CDR3 is 14 amino acids long. Germline V CDR1 and CDR2: SGHRS, YFSETQ. CDR3 amino acids: CASSLGTALYEQYF. CDR3 bases: TGCGCCAGCAGCTTAGGGACAGCCCTCTACGAGCAGTACTTC.

Turning to this clone: This specimen includes other DNA sequences encoding the same CDR3. This chain connects TRBV9 to TRBJ2-1, with TRBD2 identical over 12 bases. Germline-derived CDR1 and CDR2 are SGDLS and YYNGEE. Unmatched junction bases numbered 0, after V lost 2 bases and J lost 3 bases. The CDR3 has 15 residues. This chain's CDR3 is CASSVGLAGYNEQFF. In DNA form, the CDR3 reads TGTGCCAGCAGCGTGGGACTAGCGGGCTACAATGAGCAGTTCTTC.

The genes are TRBV27 and TRBJ2-4; D is perhaps TRBD2 (5 bases). CDR1 is MNHEY and CDR2 is SMNVEV in the germline V gene (reference sequence). This CDR3 has 13 amino acids. V was cut by 11 bases and J by 4 bases, with 15 bases left in between. As DNA, the CDR3 is TGTGCCTCGAGAGGGCAGGCGAAAAACATTCAGTACTTC. It encodes CASRGQAKNIQYF.

The chain links TRBV28 to TRBJ2-7; 8 positions agree with TRBD1. The CDR3 covers 14 residues. With 6 bases clipped from V and 2 bases from J, the junction kept 6 bases outside the gene matches. The germline V gene encodes CDR1 MDHEN and CDR2 SYDVKM. DNA for the CDR3: TGTGCCAGCAGACCAGGGGGCGGGACCTACGAGCAGTACTTC. Translating it yields CASRPGGGTYEQYF.

The rearrangement uses TRBV5-1 and TRBJ2-3; 8 nucleotides agree with TRBD1. The CDR3 contains 16 residues. Germline V lookup: CDR1 SGHRS, CDR2 YFSETQ. Losses at the gene ends were 4 bases for V and 2 bases for J; bases not matched to a gene: 9. DNA of the CDR3: TGCGCCAGCAGCGGGCGGACAGGGCCCCCCACAGATACGCAGTATTTT. It encodes CASSGRTGPPTDTQYF.

The chain carries TRBV5-6 and TRBJ2-3; TRBD1 might be the D (5 bases). Germline V gene data show CDR1 as SGHDT and CDR2 as YYEEEE. This CDR3 has 17 residues. Trimming removed 0 bases at V and 5 bases at J, with 19 bases between. DNA for the CDR3: TGTGCCAGCAGCTTGGCTTACCGGCAGGGATCAGGAGATACGCAGTATTTT. It encodes CASSLAYRQGSGDTQYF.

As regards this clone: The same CDR3 can be traced to other DNA sequences in this sample. The J gene is TRBJ1-2, the V gene TRBV5-1; no clear D. CDR1 and CDR2 (germline): SGHRS, YFSETQ. This CDR3 is built from 13 residues. The V gene lost 0 bases and the J gene lost 4 bases, with 7 bases spanning the gap. The CDR3 nucleotides are TGCGCCAGCAGCTTGGATAACTCCTATGGCTACACCTTC. The encoded protein is CASSLDNSYGYTF.

This clone was recorded a few times. V usage is TRBV5-1 and J usage is TRBJ1-5; D unresolved. The germline V and J ends were trimmed by 4 bases and 0 bases, with 8 bases remaining between them. Germline assignment: CDR1 SGHRS and CDR2 YFSETQ. This CDR3 is 14 amino acids long. The CDR3 region is CASSGDGSNQPQHF. The CDR3, as DNA: TGCGCCAGCAGCGGAGACGGTAGCAATCAGCCCCAGCATTTT.